A single sample gave rise to the 29 T cell receptor beta chains below, sequenced in a study of early stage breast cancer tumors. Libraries were prepared by immunoSEQ multiplex PCR; TCRdb keeps only in-frame clonotypes and omits some of them. The repertoire holds approximately 54,000 clones, with around 80% as singletons. Sequencing was carried out using blood. Receptors were obtained from a person aged 35-50 years with breast cancer.

The V and J genes are TRBV10-2 and TRBJ2-7; no clear D gene. The CDR3 is 12 amino acids. The V end lost 4 bases, the J end lost 4 bases, and 8 bases lay between the germline ends. The germline gives CDR1 WSHSY, CDR2 SAAADI. The CDR3 coding sequence is TGCGCCAGCAGTGTGGACGGATACGAGCAGTACTTC. Its translation: CASSVDGYEQYF.

This chain joins TRBV7-9 and TRBJ1-1; possible D gene TRBD1, 5 bases. The CDR3 has 18 amino acids. V dropped 0 bases and J dropped 4 bases, with 21 bases sitting between them. Germline V gene data show CDR1 as SEHNR and CDR2 as FQNEAQ (reference sequence). The CDR3 region has the DNA TGTGCCAGCAGCTTAGCGCGATTGAGGGGCGCGGACCCCACTGAAGCTTTCTTT. Protein product: CASSLARLRGADPTEAFF.

The rearrangement uses TRBV6-5 and TRBJ2-3, with D perhaps matching TRBD2 (5 bases). V lost 5 bases to trimming and J lost 1 base, with 13 bases between them. Looked up from germline, CDR1 is MNHEY and CDR2 is SVGAGI. The CDR3 runs to 15 residues. For the CDR3, the DNA is TGTGCCAGCAGTCGCACTAGAGGCGGCACAGATACGCAGTATTTT. As protein: CASSRTRGGTDTQYF.

V and J are TRBV30 and TRBJ1-1; D is ambiguous. Germline lookup yields CDR1 GTSNPN and CDR2 SVGIG (reference sequence). This CDR3 is 13 amino acids long. V gave up 3 bases and J gave up 1 base, with 9 bases separating them. The CDR3 sequence is CAWSVGENTEAFF. The DNA for the CDR3 is TGTGCCTGGAGCGTCGGGGAGAACACTGAAGCTTTCTTT.

Here the CDR3 reads CASSEAGGTEAFF. In DNA, the CDR3 is TGTGCCAGCAGTGAAGCAGGGGGGACTGAAGCTTTCTTT. J is TRBJ1-1 and V is TRBV25-1, with TRBD1 matching over 7 bases. Trimming took 2 bases from V and 5 from J; bases not matched to a gene: 2. The CDR3 length is 13 residues. Germline-derived CDR1 and CDR2 are MGHDK and SYGVNS.

This clone has just a few counts. J is TRBJ1-2 and V is TRBV28; TRBD1 matches at 7 bases. Germline V gene lookup returns CDR1 MDHEN and CDR2 SYDVKM. Trimming cost V 7 bases and J 4 bases; bases outside gene matches: 12. This CDR3 has 15 amino acids. This CDR3 reads CASTLGDSLSYGYTF. DNA for the CDR3: TGTGCCAGCACCTTGGGGGACAGTCTCTCCTATGGCTACACCTTC.

The rearrangement uses TRBV9 and TRBJ1-2; tentative D call: TRBD1 (6 bases). This CDR3 region has 14 residues. Deletions cut 7 bases from V and 2 bases from J, with 15 bases between. Germline CDR1 SGDLS, CDR2 YYNGEE. The CDR3 reads CASSVQGINYGYTF. In nucleotides, the CDR3 is TGTGCCAGCTCCGTCCAGGGGATAAACTATGGCTACACCTTC.

CDR3: CASSPVGGTGRHNEQFF. DNA for the CDR3: TGTGCCAGTAGCCCAGTGGGCGGGACCGGGCGCCACAATGAGCAGTTCTTC. The chain employs TRBV19 and TRBJ2-1; D perhaps matches TRBD2 (6 bases). The germline gives CDR1 LNHDA, CDR2 SQIVND (reference sequence). The V end lost 6 bases, the J end lost 5 bases, and 23 bases lay between the germline ends. This CDR3 is 17 amino acids long.

The CDR3 loop is CASSLEVYYEQYF. The DNA for the CDR3 is TGTGCCAGCAGCTTAGAAGTCTACTACGAGCAGTACTTC. V usage is TRBV7-2 and J usage is TRBJ2-7, with unresolved D. This CDR3 comprises 13 residues. The germline V gene encodes CDR1 SGHTA and CDR2 FQGNSA. V lost 1 base and J lost 3, with 7 bases in between.

A word on this clone: Within the sample, other DNA sequences also encode this same CDR3. The chain joins TRBV6-1 to TRBJ1-3; no definite D call. This CDR3 is built from 15 residues. From germline, CDR1 is MNHNS and CDR2 SASEGT. V lost 1 base and J 0 bases, leaving 7 bases between the germline ends. CDR3: CASSEEEGSGNTIYF. CDR3 DNA sequence: TGTGCCAGCAGTGAAGAAGAGGGCTCTGGAAACACCATATATTTT.

The chain joins TRBV6-4 to TRBJ2-2; D is undetermined. V was pared by 0 bases and J by 5 bases, with 4 bases between. The germline V gene encodes CDR1 MRHNA and CDR2 SNTAGT. CDR3 length: 13 amino acids. Written as DNA, the CDR3 is TGTGCCAGCAGTGACTCCGCGACCGGGGAGCTGTTTTTT. It codes for CASSDSATGELFF.

This chain links TRBV30 with TRBJ1-5; D unclear. The CDR3 consists of 13 residues. Trimming cost V 1 base and J 9 bases, with 13 bases left between them. Germline CDR1 is GTSNPN and CDR2 is SVGIG (reference sequence). The CDR3 protein is CAWSATPRWPQHF. For the CDR3, the DNA is TGTGCCTGGAGTGCAACGCCTCGGTGGCCCCAGCATTTT.

The chain employs TRBV30 and TRBJ1-5; D is perhaps TRBD1 (6 bases). Trimming left V 3 bases short and J 6 bases short, with 18 bases between. The CDR3 runs 15 residues. The germline V gene has CDR1 GTSNPN and CDR2 SVGIG (reference sequence). Here the CDR3 DNA reads TGTGCCTGGAGCTCACAGGGAATTTTTGGTCAGCCCCAGCATTTT. Translating gives CAWSSQGIFGQPQHF.

The V gene is TRBV7-2, the J gene TRBJ2-4; D is perhaps TRBD2 (6 bases). CDR1 SGHTA and CDR2 FQGNSA come from the germline V gene. The CDR3 sequence is 15 residues long. V gave up 2 bases and J gave up 7 bases, with 15 bases separating them. CDR3 nucleotide sequence: TGTGCCAGCAGCTTAAGCAGGTCGGGAGCCAACATTCAGTACTTC. This translates into CASSLSRSGANIQYF.

V and J are TRBV9 and TRBJ2-1; 9 nucleotides line up with TRBD2. This CDR3 is built from 16 residues. Per germline, CDR1 SGDLS and CDR2 YYNGEE. The junction had 11 bases not matched to a gene; V was cut back by 0 bases and J by 10 bases. CDR3 loop: CASSVGLTGLALEQFF. CDR3 sequence (DNA): TGTGCCAGCAGCGTAGGTTTGACGGGACTAGCCCTGGAGCAGTTCTTC.

The chain has TRBV10-1 and TRBJ1-1, with D hard to call. Trimming stripped 9 bases from V and 2 bases from J, with 10 bases between. The CDR3 is 12 amino acids. The germline V gene encodes CDR1 WNHNN and CDR2 SYGVQD (reference sequence). This CDR3 is CARFQENTEAFF. The CDR3 bases are TGCGCCAGGTTCCAGGAAAACACTGAAGCTTTCTTT.

The chain uses TRBV4-1 and TRBJ1-4, with D possibly being TRBD1 (6 bases). V lost 0 bases and J lost 3, with 23 bases in between. This CDR3 has 20 residues. Germline CDR1 is MGHRA and CDR2 is YSYEKL. The CDR3 protein is CASSQDGGAGGRGPNEKLFF. CDR3 bases: TGCGCCAGCAGCCAAGATGGGGGCGCTGGAGGGAGGGGCCCTAATGAAAAACTGTTTTTT.

Only one count was recorded for this clone. The J gene is TRBJ2-1, the V gene TRBV7-8; D is possibly TRBD2 (5 bases). Germline V lookup: CDR1 SGHVS, CDR2 FQNEAQ. The CDR3 length is 13 residues. Trimming left V 4 bases short and J 10 bases short, with 14 bases between. The CDR3 DNA is TGTGCCAGCAGCTCCTTAGGACTTCAAGAGCAGTTCTTC. It codes for CASSSLGLQEQFF.

The chain is built from TRBV30 and TRBJ2-3, with a tentative D call TRBD2 (7 bases). This CDR3 spans 14 amino acids. Germline V gene lookup returns CDR1 GTSNPN and CDR2 SVGIG (reference sequence). V was pared by 3 bases and J by 3 bases, with 13 bases between. The CDR3 region has the DNA TGTGCCTGGAGCGCTAGGGGGGGGACAGATACGCAGTATTTT. It encodes CAWSARGGTDTQYF.

The V gene is TRBV30, the J gene TRBJ2-2; weak D call: TRBD1 (5 bases). This CDR3 is built from 15 residues. CDR1 and CDR2 from the germline V gene are GTSNPN and SVGIG (reference sequence). The V and J ends lost 4 bases and 1 base respectively, with 13 bases between them. The CDR3 loop is CAWKTELMNTGELFF. Here the CDR3 DNA reads TGTGCCTGGAAGACAGAGCTGATGAACACCGGGGAGCTGTTTTTT.

The chain combines TRBV6-1 with TRBJ2-7; D could derive from TRBD1 or TRBD2 (5 bases each). Germline CDR1 and CDR2: MNHNS and SASEGT. Trimming removed 1 base from V and 3 bases from J, with 16 bases in between. There are 16 residues in the CDR3. The CDR3 loop reads CASSEGTGLKLYEQYF. The CDR3 bases are TGTGCCAGCAGTGAAGGAACGGGGCTCAAGCTCTACGAGCAGTACTTC.

This clone appeared a few times. The chain is built from TRBV19 and TRBJ2-1, with TRBD2 matching 11 bases. CDR3 size: 18 residues. CDR1 LNHDA and CDR2 SQIVND come from the germline V gene (reference sequence). V lost 7 bases to trimming and J lost 1 base; unmatched junction nucleotides: 12. This CDR3 is CASTQTSGTLGSYNEQFF. As DNA, the CDR3 is TGTGCCAGTACTCAGACTAGCGGGACATTGGGGTCCTACAATGAGCAGTTCTTC.

This clone is a singleton in its sample. Relative to the germline gene, one junction end is altered; a read error may explain this. The rearrangement uses TRBV4-2 and TRBJ2-1; 7 nucleotides agree with TRBD2. The CDR3 runs to 16 residues. Germline assignment: CDR1 LGHNA and CDR2 YNFKEQ. In nucleotides, the CDR3 is TGTGCCAGCAGCTCAAGCCGGGGTAGCGGGCCTCTGGAGCTGTTCTTC. This sequence encodes CASSSSRGSGPLELFF.

J is TRBJ2-2 and V is TRBV5-1; D is ambiguous. Germline CDR1 is SGHRS and CDR2 is YFSETQ. The CDR3 runs to 16 residues. Trimming removed 0 bases at V and 6 bases at J, with 15 bases between. DNA for the CDR3: TGCGCCAGCAGCTTGGTCGGGTCCGACGGCGCCGGGGAGCTGTTTTTT. Its translation is CASSLVGSDGAGELFF.

The chain couples TRBV19 to TRBJ2-5; TRBD1 or TRBD2 may be the D gene (6 bases each). The CDR3 consists of 12 residues. Per germline, CDR1 LNHDA and CDR2 SQIVND (reference sequence). V lost 6 bases and J lost 5, with 10 bases in between. For the CDR3, the DNA is TGTGCCAGTAGGGGGGGCAGGGAGACCCAGTACTTC. Translated, it gives CASRGGRETQYF.

This clone was found a few times. This chain uses TRBV9 with TRBJ2-5; 8 positions agree with TRBD1. The CDR3 loop spans 14 amino acids. Germline CDR1 SGDLS, CDR2 YYNGEE. V shed 0 bases and J 3 bases; nucleotides not matched to a gene: 1. CDR3 coding DNA: TGTGCCAGCAGCGTAGGGGGACAGGAAGAGACCCAGTACTTC. It codes for CASSVGGQEETQYF.

This clone has only one observation. This CDR3 reads CASSLVRGNEKLFF. The CDR3 DNA follows: TGTGCCAGCAGCTTAGTCAGGGGAAATGAAAAACTGTTTTTT. The chain couples TRBV7-9 to TRBJ1-4; a possible D gene is TRBD1 (6 bases). Trimming shortened V by 1 base and J by 5 bases, and 8 bases separated the two germline ends. This CDR3 is built from 14 residues. Germline lookup yields CDR1 SEHNR and CDR2 FQNEAQ (reference sequence).

This chain uses TRBV6-6 with TRBJ2-1; 7 bases are a match to TRBD2. The germline V gene encodes CDR1 MNHNY and CDR2 SVGAGI (reference sequence). The V gene end was trimmed by 6 bases and the J gene end by 9 bases; junction bases not matched to a gene: 14. This CDR3 is built from 15 residues. Here the CDR3 DNA reads TGTGCCAGCAGCCTTTTCGCGGGAGTTGGGGGTGAGCAGTTCTTC. Residues: CASSLFAGVGGEQFF.

CDR3 bases: TGCGCCAGCAGCCAAGATCCCCTCAGCACAGATACGCAGTATTTT. It codes for CASSQDPLSTDTQYF. V usage is TRBV4-1 and J usage is TRBJ2-3, with D unclear. V lost 0 bases, J lost 0 bases, and 7 bases lay in between. The germline V gene has CDR1 MGHRA and CDR2 YSYEKL. This CDR3 is 15 amino acids long.